This TCR beta chain was recovered during a study of glioma-infiltrating T cells. Amplification of TCR alpha and beta CDR3 regions from RNA used iRepertoire nested multiplex PCR. Input was about 85-450 ng of tissue mRNA or PBMC total RNA. TCRdb redid the calling of the multiplex PCR reads with MiXCR, one entry per CDR3 protein. This table has around 180,000 distinct CDR3 sequences, under 55% appearing once. The length of the CDR3 is 15 residues. The germline V gene has CDR1 LNHDA and CDR2 SQIVND (reference sequence). On this clonotype: Germline and junction disagree at one end, which may indicate a read error.

The chain couples TRBV19 to TRBJ1-5, with D maybe TRBD1 (5 bases). The sequence came from a human donor with low-grade glioma or glioblastoma, undergoing nonglioma brain surgery, or in good health (not recorded which). The sequencing input was glioma tissue, nonneoplastic brain tissue, or PBMCs (not recorded which). CDR3 nucleotides: TGTGCCAGTAGTATAGCCAGGCGGGGGGACCAGCACCAGCATTTT. This gives the protein CASSIARRGDQHQHF.